This TCR beta chain was observed in a study of blood T cell repertoires in COVID-19. The overall study: COVID-19 samples collected from the United States, Italy and Spain covered acute and convalescent phases.

This clone was recorded once. Trimming took 5 bases from V and 6 from J, leaving 13 bases between them. The CDR3 loop spans 14 amino acids. Germline V CDR1 and CDR2: SEHNR, FQNEAQ (reference sequence). Using immunoSEQ multiplex PCR, the repertoire was profiled, and TCRdb retains in-frame clones only, with some absent. The profile covers more than 200,000 clones, with around 86% appearing a single time and around 5% taken by the ten largest. Sample: peripheral blood. The TCR was taken from a woman in her fifties or sixties with COVID-19, enrolled during active disease. The rearrangement uses TRBV7-9 and TRBJ1-4; D may be TRBD1 (5 bases). The DNA for the CDR3 is TGTGCCAGCAGCCCCAGTGGGGCTCATGAAAAACTGTTTTTT. This gives the protein CASSPSGAHEKLFF.